This TCR beta chain was sequenced for a study of blood T cells in healthy people across ages. A sample-barcoded 5' primer and a J-beta primer mix were used in a second PCR of roughly 6 to 11 cycles. One entry per CDR3 protein results from TCRdb running MiXCR on the 5' RACE reads. Found here are about 650,000 distinct CDR3 sequences, 40% to 65% of them singletons; the top ten hold 13%. This clonotype was seen at least ten times. As yet, its antigen is unknown. Germline V gene sequence: CDR1 MDHEN, CDR2 SYDVKM. V lost 6 bases to trimming and J lost 0 bases, with 12 bases between them. CDR3 length: 15 residues. Whole-study results and caveats: Strong correlation was found linking TCR beta diversity to naive T cell percentage.

The source is a woman older than 75 in good health. The rearrangement joins TRBV28 to TRBJ2-1; no definite D call. Sequenced: blood. The CDR3 DNA sequence: TGTGCCAGCAGGGCTACGGACCGCTCCTACAATGAGCAGTTCTTC. This translates into CASRATDRSYNEQFF.